Reported below is one TCR beta chain. PCR involved 60 Vbeta and 13 Jbeta primers. Sequencing used immunoSEQ multiplex PCR; TCRdb keeps in-frame clones, though not all of them. The sample has 65,000 to 85,000 clones. The data were obtained in a study of cytomegalovirus exposure and HLA in healthy donors. CDR1 and CDR2 (germline): GTSNPN, SVGIG (reference sequence). The CDR3 sequence is 11 residues long. The V end lost 3 bases, the J end lost 7 bases, and 6 bases lay between the germline ends. This chain connects TRBV30 to TRBJ2-2; D is unresolved. The TCR comes from a female donor in good health and CMV-seropositive. Sequenced: PBMCs. CDR3 sequence reads: CAWSLYGELFF. CDR3 nucleotides: TGTGCCTGGAGCCTATACGGGGAGCTGTTTTTT.